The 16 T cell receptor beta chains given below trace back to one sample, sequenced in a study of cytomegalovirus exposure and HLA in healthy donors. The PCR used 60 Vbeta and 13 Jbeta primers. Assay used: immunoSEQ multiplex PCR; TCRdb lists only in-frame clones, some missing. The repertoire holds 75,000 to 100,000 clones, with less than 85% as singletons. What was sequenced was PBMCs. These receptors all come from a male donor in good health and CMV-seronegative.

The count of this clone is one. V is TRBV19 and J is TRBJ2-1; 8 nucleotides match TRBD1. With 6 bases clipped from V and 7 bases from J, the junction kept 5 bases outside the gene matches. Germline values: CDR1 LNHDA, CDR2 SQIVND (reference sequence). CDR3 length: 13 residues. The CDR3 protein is CASRGQGWNEQFF. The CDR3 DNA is TGTGCCAGTAGAGGACAGGGTTGGAATGAGCAGTTCTTC.

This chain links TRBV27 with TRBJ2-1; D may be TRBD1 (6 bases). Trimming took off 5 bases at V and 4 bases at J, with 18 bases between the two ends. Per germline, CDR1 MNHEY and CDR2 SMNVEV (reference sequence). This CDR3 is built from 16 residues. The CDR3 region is CASSRDTRSRYNEQFF. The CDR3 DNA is TGTGCCAGCAGTCGGGACACCCGGAGCCGTTACAATGAGCAGTTCTTC.

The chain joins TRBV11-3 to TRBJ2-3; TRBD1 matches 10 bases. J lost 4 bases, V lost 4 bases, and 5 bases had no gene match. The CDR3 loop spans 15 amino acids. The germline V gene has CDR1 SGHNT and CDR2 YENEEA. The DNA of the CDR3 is TGTGCCAGCAGCTCGGACAGGGGGGTGGCAGATACGCAGTATTTT. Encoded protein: CASSSDRGVADTQYF.

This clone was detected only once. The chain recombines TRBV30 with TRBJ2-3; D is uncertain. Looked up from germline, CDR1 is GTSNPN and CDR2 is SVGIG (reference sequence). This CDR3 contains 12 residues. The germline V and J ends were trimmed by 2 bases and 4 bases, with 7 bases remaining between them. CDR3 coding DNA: TGTGCCTGGAGTCCCCAGTCAGATACGCAGTATTTT. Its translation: CAWSPQSDTQYF.

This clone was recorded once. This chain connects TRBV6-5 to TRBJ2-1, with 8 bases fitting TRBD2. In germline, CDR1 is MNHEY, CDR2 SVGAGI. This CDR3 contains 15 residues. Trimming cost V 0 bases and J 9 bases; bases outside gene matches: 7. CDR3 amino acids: CASSYSSGKMGEQFF. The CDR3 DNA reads TGTGCCAGCAGTTACTCTAGCGGGAAAATGGGTGAGCAGTTCTTC.

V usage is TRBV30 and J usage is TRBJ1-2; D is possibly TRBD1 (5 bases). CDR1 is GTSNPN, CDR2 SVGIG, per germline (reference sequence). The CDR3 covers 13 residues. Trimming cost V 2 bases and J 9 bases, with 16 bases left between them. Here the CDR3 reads CAWSPGSGQSYTF. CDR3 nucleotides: TGTGCCTGGAGTCCCGGGAGTGGACAAAGCTACACCTTC.

The CDR3 protein is CASSYFRQGSTDTQYF. For the CDR3, the DNA is TGTGCCAGCAGTTACTTTCGACAGGGTAGTACAGATACGCAGTATTTT. The chain uses TRBV6-6 and TRBJ2-3; 7 bases match TRBD1. CDR3 length: 16 amino acids. V lost 1 base and J lost 3; bases outside the gene matches: 7. Germline CDR1 MNHNY, CDR2 SVGAGI (reference sequence).

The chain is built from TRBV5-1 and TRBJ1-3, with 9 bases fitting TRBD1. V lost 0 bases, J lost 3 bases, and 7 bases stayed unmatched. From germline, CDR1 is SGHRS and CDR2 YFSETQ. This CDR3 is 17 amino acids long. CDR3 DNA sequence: TGCGCCAGCAGCTTGGTAGGGGACAGGGCTAATGGAAACACCATATATTTT. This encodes CASSLVGDRANGNTIYF.

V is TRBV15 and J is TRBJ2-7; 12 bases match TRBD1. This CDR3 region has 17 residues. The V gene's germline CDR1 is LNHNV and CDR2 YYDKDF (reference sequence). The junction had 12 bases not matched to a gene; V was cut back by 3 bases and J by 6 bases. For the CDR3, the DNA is TGTGCCACCAGCAGGGCAACCACCGGGACAGGGGGCTTCGAGCAGTACTTC. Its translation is CATSRATTGTGGFEQYF.

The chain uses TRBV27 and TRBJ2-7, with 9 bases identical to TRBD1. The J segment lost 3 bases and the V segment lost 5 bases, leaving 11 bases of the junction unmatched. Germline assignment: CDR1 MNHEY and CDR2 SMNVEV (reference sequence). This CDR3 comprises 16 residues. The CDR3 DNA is TGTGCCAGCAGTCCTCCTGCCAAGGGACAGGGCTACGAGCAGTACTTC. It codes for CASSPPAKGQGYEQYF.

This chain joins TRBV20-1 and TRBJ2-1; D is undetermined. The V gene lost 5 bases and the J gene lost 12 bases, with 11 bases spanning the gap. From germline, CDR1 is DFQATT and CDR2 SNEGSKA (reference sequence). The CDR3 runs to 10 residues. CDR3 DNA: TGCAGTGCTCTCGACCCGGGGCAGTTCTTC. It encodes CSALDPGQFF.

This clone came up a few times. CDR3 region: CASSLSSGDYGYTF. The CDR3 nucleotides read TGTGCCAGCAGCTTATCATCAGGGGACTATGGCTACACCTTC. V usage is TRBV7-2 and J usage is TRBJ1-2, with D perhaps TRBD1 (6 bases). Germline V lookup: CDR1 SGHTA, CDR2 FQGNSA. Trimming took 2 bases from V and 3 from J, leaving 10 bases between them. CDR3 length: 14 amino acids.

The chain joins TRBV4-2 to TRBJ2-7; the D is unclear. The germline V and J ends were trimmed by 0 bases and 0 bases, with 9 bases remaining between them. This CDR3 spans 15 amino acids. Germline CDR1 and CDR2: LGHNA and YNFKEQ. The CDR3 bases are TGTGCCAGCAGCCAAGATAAGTCGAGCTCCTACGAGCAGTACTTC. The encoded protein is CASSQDKSSSYEQYF.

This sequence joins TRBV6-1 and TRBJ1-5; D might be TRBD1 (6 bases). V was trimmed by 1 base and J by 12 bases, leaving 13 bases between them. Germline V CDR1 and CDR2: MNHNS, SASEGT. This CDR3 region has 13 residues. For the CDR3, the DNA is TGTGCCAGCAGTGAAGGAAGGGACAATCTCCAGCATTTT. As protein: CASSEGRDNLQHF.

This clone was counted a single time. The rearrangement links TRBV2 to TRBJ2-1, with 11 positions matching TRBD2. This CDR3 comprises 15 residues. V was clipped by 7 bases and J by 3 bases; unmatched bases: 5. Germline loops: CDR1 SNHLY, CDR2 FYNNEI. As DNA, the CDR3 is TGTGCCAGCACCTTTACTAGCGGGAGCTACAATGAGCAGTTCTTC. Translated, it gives CASTFTSGSYNEQFF.

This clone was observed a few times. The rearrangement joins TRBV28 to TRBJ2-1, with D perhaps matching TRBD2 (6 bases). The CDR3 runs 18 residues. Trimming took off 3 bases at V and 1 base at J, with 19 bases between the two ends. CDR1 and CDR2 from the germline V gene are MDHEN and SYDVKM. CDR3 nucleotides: TGTGCCAGCAGTTTGGTTCAGGGCCTGGGGGGTTCCTACAATGAGCAGTTCTTC. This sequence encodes CASSLVQGLGGSYNEQFF.